The 31 T cell receptor beta chains presented below share a single source sample, sequenced in a study of identical twins. TCRdb re-analysed the 5' RACE reads in MiXCR, keeping a single row per CDR3 protein. The repertoire holds 220,000 or so distinct CDR3 sequences, with around 6.6% as singletons. These data were likewise used in another study, on yellow fever vaccine responses in identical twins.

The sequencing input was memory (CD45RO+) T cells sorted from blood. These receptors all stem from a woman younger than 30 in good health.

This clonotype was observed at least ten times. The chain couples TRBV7-2 to TRBJ1-1; TRBD1 matches 8 bases. The CDR3 sequence is 11 residues long. V gave up 2 bases and J gave up 11 bases; unmatched junction bases: 1. The germline CDR1 and CDR2 sequences are SGHTA and FQGNSA. The CDR3 is CASSLSGGAFF. The CDR3 DNA is TGTGCCAGCAGCTTATCAGGGGGCGCTTTCTTT. The full variable domain, its missing parts supplied by reference TRBV7-2 and TRBJ1-1, is GAGVSQSPSNKVTEKGKDVELRCDPISGHTALYWYRQSLGQGLEFLIYFQGNSAPDKSGLPSDRFSAERTGGSVSTLTIQRTQQEDSAVYLCASSLSGGAFFGQGTRLTVV.

This clonotype occurred a few times. The genes are TRBV5-1 and TRBJ2-2; perhaps TRBD1 as D (6 bases). The V and J ends lost 4 bases and 2 bases respectively, with 12 bases between them. CDR1 SGHRS and CDR2 YFSETQ come from the germline V gene. The CDR3 loop spans 15 amino acids. CDR3 region: CASSPGTPNTGELFF. The DNA of the CDR3 is TGCGCCAGCAGCCCCGGGACACCAAACACCGGGGAGCTGTTTTTT. Full variable domain (remainder filled in from reference TRBV5-1 and TRBJ2-2): KAGVTQTPRYLIKTRGQQVTLSCSPISGHRSVSWYQQTPGQGLQFLFEYFSETQRNKGNFPGRFSGRQFSNSRSEMNVSTLELGDSALYLCASSPGTPNTGELFFGEGSRLTVL.

This clonotype appeared many times. The CDR3 region has the DNA TGCAGTGCACAAAACAGCGATTCTATGAACACTGAAGCTTTCTTT. Translated: CSAQNSDSMNTEAFF. The chain is built from TRBV20-1 and TRBJ1-1; no clear D gene. The CDR3 is 15 residues long. Trimming removed 6 bases from V and 0 bases from J, with 17 bases in between. Germline values: CDR1 DFQATT, CDR2 SNEGSKA (reference sequence).

This clonotype was picked up many times. The chain uses TRBV12-3 or TRBV12-4 and TRBJ2-7; tentative D call: TRBD1 (5 bases). The CDR3 is made up of 12 amino acids. The CDR3 sequence: CASSNQGSKLSV. DNA for the CDR3: TGTGCCAGCAGTAATCAGGGCTCCAAGTTAAGCGTC.

This clonotype was found a few times. The chain recombines TRBV28 with TRBJ2-5; the match to TRBD2 covers 8 bases. The germline CDR1 and CDR2 sequences are MDHEN and SYDVKM. V lost 8 bases, J lost 5 bases, and 7 bases stayed unmatched. The CDR3 is 13 residues long. DNA of the CDR3: TGTGCCAGCTGTGCGGGGGGCCGGGAGACCCAGTACTTC. Translating gives CASCAGGRETQYF.

This clonotype occurred a few times. The chain combines TRBV10-1 with TRBJ2-2; D uncertain. The V end lost 4 bases, the J end lost 6 bases, and 6 bases lay between the germline ends. This CDR3 contains 12 residues. The V gene's germline CDR1 is WNHNN and CDR2 SYGVQD (reference sequence). The CDR3 sequence is CASSVWAGELFF. The CDR3 nucleotides read TGCGCCAGCAGTGTGTGGGCCGGGGAGCTGTTTTTT.

This clonotype was detected ten times or more. The CDR3 bases are TGTGCCAGCAGCCCGCTAGCGGGAGGTTCTAACAATGAGCAGTTCTTC. Its protein is CASSPLAGGSNNEQFF. This chain uses TRBV11-1 with TRBJ2-1; 11 bases match TRBD2. Germline V gene sequence: CDR1 SGHAT, CDR2 FQDESV (reference sequence). The V gene end was trimmed by 5 bases and the J gene end by 5 bases; junction bases not matched to a gene: 8. The CDR3 has 16 residues.

This clonotype was seen ten or more times. The chain links TRBV10-2 to TRBJ2-5, with D unresolved. V lost 0 bases to trimming and J lost 5 bases, with 7 bases between them. The CDR3 runs 13 residues. The germline CDR1 and CDR2 sequences are WSHSY and SAAADI. CDR3 sequence: CASSESTRETQYF. CDR3 nucleotide sequence: TGCGCCAGCAGTGAGTCGACCAGGGAGACCCAGTACTTC.

The rearrangement joins TRBV6-2 or TRBV6-3 to TRBJ2-7; D ambiguous. Germline-derived CDR1 and CDR2 are MNHEY and SVGEGT. Trimming pared 6 bases from V and 2 bases from J, leaving 14 bases between. The CDR3 totals 14 residues. In nucleotides, the CDR3 is TGTGCCAGCAGAAAGGCTACAGCCACCTACGAGCAGTACTTC. Residues: CASRKATATYEQYF.

Many counts were recorded for this clonotype. This sequence joins TRBV7-8 and TRBJ2-1, with 8 positions matching TRBD2. The germline V gene has CDR1 SGHVS and CDR2 FQNEAQ. The CDR3 sequence is 15 residues long. J was trimmed by 6 bases and V by 5 bases; bases with no gene match: 9. The DNA for the CDR3 is TGTGCCAGCAGCCGGACTAGCCTCCCCATCAATGAGCAGTTCTTC. Translated: CASSRTSLPINEQFF. Based on the CDR3 plus reference TRBV7-8 and TRBJ2-1, the full variable domain is GAGVSQSPRYKVAKRGQDVALRCDPISGHVSLFWYQQALGQGPEFLTYFQNEAQLDKSGLPSDRFFAERPEGSVSTLKIQRTQQEDSAVYLCASSRTSLPINEQFFGPGTRLTVL.

The genes are TRBV5-6 and TRBJ2-7; a possible D gene is TRBD2 (5 bases). The V end lost 4 bases, the J end lost 4 bases, and 12 bases lay between the germline ends. CDR3 length: 13 residues. Germline V lookup: CDR1 SGHDT, CDR2 YYEEEE. CDR3 coding DNA: TGTGCCAGCAGCCCGGCGGGCGTGTACGAGCAGTACGTC. Its translation: CASSPAGVYEQYV.

This clonotype was detected many times. This chain links TRBV15 with TRBJ1-2; D gene uncertain. The germline CDR1 and CDR2 sequences are LNHNV and YYDKDF (reference sequence). V was clipped by 1 base and J by 3 bases, with 6 bases between them. CDR3 size: 13 residues. Here the CDR3 reads CATSRGADYGYTF. The CDR3, as DNA: TGTGCCACCAGCAGAGGAGCGGACTATGGCTACACCTTC.

The rearrangement uses TRBV20-1 and TRBJ2-1; no reliable D call. The CDR3 spans 11 residues. The germline V gene encodes CDR1 DFQATT and CDR2 SNEGSKA (reference sequence). The V gene lost 7 bases and the J gene lost 12 bases, with 16 bases spanning the gap. The CDR3 region has the DNA TGCAGTGTAAAGACCCTCCGCGGGCAGTTCTTC. Its protein is CSVKTLRGQFF.

In its sample, this clonotype was seen many times. V usage is TRBV15 and J usage is TRBJ2-2, with 12 bases fitting TRBD2. Trimming removed 0 bases from V and 7 bases from J; junction bases left unmatched: 9. This CDR3 has 18 residues. The germline V gene has CDR1 LNHNV and CDR2 YYDKDF (reference sequence). The CDR3 DNA sequence: TGTGCCACCAGCAGAGATCGTCTAGCGGGGGGGCAGGGCGGGGAGCTGTTTTTT. Translated: CATSRDRLAGGQGGELFF.

The chain couples TRBV2 to TRBJ1-4, with D unresolved. V shed 2 bases and J shed 7 bases, with 11 bases lying between them. This CDR3 region has 14 residues. Germline CDR1 and CDR2: SNHLY and FYNNEI. CDR3 DNA: TGTGCCAGCAGTGAATCCAAGTGGAGTGAAAAACTGTTTTTT. It encodes CASSESKWSEKLFF.

This chain links TRBV19 with TRBJ2-3; D is possibly TRBD2 (5 bases). This CDR3 is built from 11 residues. CDR1 is LNHDA, CDR2 SQIVND, per germline (reference sequence). Trimming shortened V by 9 bases and J by 4 bases, and 8 bases separated the two germline ends. The CDR3 DNA follows: TGTGCCAGCCGAGGGCCAGATACGCAGTATTTT. Translating gives CASRGPDTQYF.

In its sample, this clonotype was seen a few times. The rearrangement uses TRBV5-1 and TRBJ1-1, with TRBD1 as a possible D gene (6 bases). V lost 0 bases to trimming and J lost 5 bases, with 14 bases between them. The CDR3 length is 15 residues. The V gene's germline CDR1 is SGHRS and CDR2 YFSETQ. CDR3 nucleotides: TGCGCCAGCAGCTTGGATGGGGGCGCGGAGACTGAAGCTTTCTTT. Protein: CASSLDGGAETEAFF.

This clonotype has a count of ten or more. V and J are TRBV12-3 or TRBV12-4 and TRBJ2-5; tentative D call: TRBD2 (6 bases). This CDR3 has 16 amino acids. Trimming shortened V by 1 base and J by 5 bases, and 17 bases separated the two germline ends. The CDR3 loop reads CASSLGYGRGAETQYF. Here the CDR3 DNA reads TGTGCCAGCAGTTTAGGATACGGGAGAGGAGCGGAGACCCAGTACTTC.

The gene calls are TRBV18 and TRBJ2-7; possible D gene TRBD2, 5 bases. Germline V CDR1 and CDR2: KGHSH, LQKENI. Deletions cut 4 bases from V and 1 base from J, with 17 bases between. There are 16 residues in the CDR3. CDR3 DNA: TGTGCCAGCTCACGATTCTCCTCACGGGATTCCTACGAGCAGTACTTC. This sequence encodes CASSRFSSRDSYEQYF.

The sample holds many counts of this clonotype. The chain links TRBV4-1 to TRBJ1-5, with a weak D call TRBD1 (6 bases). Germline CDR1 reads MGHRA; CDR2 reads YSYEKL. Trimming cost V 4 bases and J 5 bases, with 12 bases left between them. This CDR3 comprises 14 residues. The CDR3 nucleotides read TGCGCCAGCAGCCCTAGACAGGACTATCAGCCCCAGCATTTT. Residues: CASSPRQDYQPQHF.

This clonotype has ten or more counts. The chain combines TRBV10-3 with TRBJ1-1; D is perhaps TRBD1 (6 bases). The CDR3 has 16 amino acids. The germline V and J ends were trimmed by 5 bases and 3 bases, with 19 bases remaining between them. In germline, CDR1 is ENHRY, CDR2 SYGVKD. The CDR3 region has the DNA TGTGCCATCAGTCGTACAGGGACCCCTAGGGACACTGAAGCTTTCTTT. Its protein product is CAISRTGTPRDTEAFF.

The sample holds many counts of this clonotype. The V and J genes are TRBV12-3 or TRBV12-4 and TRBJ2-7; 7 bases align to TRBD2. This CDR3 has 12 amino acids. With 10 bases clipped from V and 6 bases from J, the junction kept 9 bases outside the gene matches. The CDR3 bases are TGTGCCACCGGACTAGGTGTGAGCGAGCAGTACTTC. This translates into CATGLGVSEQYF.

This clonotype was seen many times. This rearrangement joins TRBV12-3 or TRBV12-4 to TRBJ2-2; the D call may be TRBD1 or TRBD2 (5 bases each). V shed 5 bases and J shed 4 bases, with 11 bases lying between them. The CDR3 runs 14 residues. Here the CDR3 reads CASSRDGFTGELFF. CDR3 coding DNA: TGTGCCAGCAGTCGGGACGGGTTCACCGGGGAGCTGTTTTTT.

A few counts support this clonotype. V and J are TRBV2 and TRBJ1-1; 7 positions match TRBD1. J lost 5 bases, V lost 7 bases, and 7 bases had no gene match. CDR3 length: 13 amino acids. Germline CDR1 reads SNHLY; CDR2 reads FYNNEI. The CDR3 reads CASKGGTVTEAFF. CDR3 nucleotides: TGTGCCAGCAAAGGGGGCACCGTGACTGAAGCTTTCTTT.

This clonotype was detected many times. V and J are TRBV3-1 and TRBJ2-1; 10 bases map to TRBD2. The CDR3 is 15 residues long. V shed 3 bases and J 5 bases; nucleotides not matched to a gene: 4. Looked up from germline, CDR1 is LGHDT and CDR2 is YNNKEL (reference sequence). DNA of the CDR3: TGTGCCAGCAGCCACGGGACTAGCGACAACAATGAGCAGTTCTTC. As protein: CASSHGTSDNNEQFF.

This clonotype was counted between two and nine times. The genes are TRBV20-1 and TRBJ2-7, with 7 bases fitting TRBD2. V was pared by 1 base and J by 4 bases, with 1 base of the junction left unmatched. CDR3 length: 12 residues. Germline V gives CDR1 DFQATT, CDR2 SNEGSKA (reference sequence). The DNA of the CDR3 is TGCAGTGCTAGAGCTAGCGGATACGAGCAGTACTTC. Its protein is CSARASGYEQYF.

In this sample, this clonotype turned up many times. V usage is TRBV20-1 and J usage is TRBJ2-3; TRBD2 matches 10 bases. The CDR3 loop spans 14 amino acids. Per germline, CDR1 DFQATT and CDR2 SNEGSKA (reference sequence). V was clipped by 7 bases and J by 4 bases; unmatched bases: 8. The CDR3: CSVSGGAFADTQYF. Here the CDR3 DNA reads TGCAGTGTCAGCGGGGGGGCCTTCGCAGATACGCAGTATTTT.

The V gene is TRBV12-3 or TRBV12-4, the J gene TRBJ1-1; D possibly corresponds to TRBD1 (5 bases). V dropped 4 bases and J dropped 8 bases, with 20 bases sitting between them. The CDR3 contains 15 residues. Here the CDR3 reads CASSWGGTNKLEAFF. The CDR3 bases are TGTGCCAGCAGTTGGGGGGGGACCAACAAGCTAGAAGCTTTCTTT.

In DNA form, the CDR3 reads TGTGCCAGCAGCAAAGTAGAACAGGACATCCGACCCCGGGGGATTGTCGCTGAAGCTTTCTTT. This codes for CASSKVEQDIRPRGIVAEAFF. The chain employs TRBV21-1 and TRBJ1-1; TRBD1 is taken as the D call from the table, unchecked against the DNA. TRBV21-1 is described as a pseudogene. The CDR3 length is 21 residues.

This clonotype appeared many times. This chain links TRBV7-9 with TRBJ1-5, with 8 nucleotides matching TRBD1. The CDR3 sequence is 14 residues long. With 3 bases clipped from V and 3 bases from J, the junction kept 1 base outside the gene matches. Germline CDR1 reads SEHNR; CDR2 reads FQNEAQ (reference sequence). The CDR3 nucleotides are TGTGCCAGCAGCTTGGACAGGGACAATCAGCCCCAGCATTTT. Translation gives CASSLDRDNQPQHF. The variable domain in full, with the rest retrieved from reference TRBV7-9 and TRBJ1-5, is DTGVSQNPRHKITKRGQNVTFRCDPISEHNRLYWYRQTLGQGPEFLTYFQNEAQLEKSRLLSDRFSAERPKGSFSTLEIQRTEQGDSAMYLCASSLDRDNQPQHFGDGTRLSIL.

This clonotype was counted many times. CDR3 sequence: CSVEDRFRGVGNEQFF. In DNA form, the CDR3 reads TGCAGCGTTGAAGATAGGTTCAGAGGTGTAGGGAATGAGCAGTTCTTC. The rearrangement links TRBV29-1 to TRBJ2-1; D is uncertain. There are 16 residues in the CDR3. V lost 0 bases and J 7 bases, leaving 19 bases between the germline ends. Per the germline V gene, CDR1 is SQVTM and CDR2 is ANQGSEA.